This T cell receptor beta chain was captured in a study of monozygotic twins with inflammatory bowel disease. The UMIs carried a 6-nucleotide sample barcode, and they were added by template switching. TCRdb reprocessed the 5' RACE reads, with one entry per CDR3 protein and no DNA. The listing contains about 450,000 distinct CDR3 sequences. Worth noting for this clonotype: Antigen unknown.

Study observations and caveats: By inverse Simpson index, TCRbeta diversity was lower in IBD patients than in healthy co-twins. IBD patients share fewer clonotypes with other people than healthy twins do, especially with disease activity.

This CDR3 comprises 16 residues. Germline V CDR1 and CDR2: MGHDK, SYGVNS. Donors each contributed one blood sample measuring about 2.5 ml. This chain joins TRBV25-1 and TRBJ1-2; TCRdb gives TRBD1 as the D gene, but with no DNA this cannot be confirmed. The source is a human donor with ulcerative colitis or Crohn's disease, or a healthy co-twin of an affected twin (not recorded which). Sequences were obtained from blood. CDR3 protein: CASSGSWGQLNYGYTF.